Described below is a single T cell receptor (beta chain) sequence and its context. Germline trimming cut 7 bases from V and 4 bases from J; bases unmatched to any gene: 10. Per germline, CDR1 LNHDA and CDR2 SQIVND (reference sequence). The CDR3 consists of 17 residues. The data originate from a study of blood T cell repertoires in COVID-19. Turning to the study itself: T cells, B-cell-depleted T cells, or PBMCs supplied cDNA or gDNA.

Seattle participants joined during active infection and were tracked over time. In the authors' methods: The authors estimated nucleated cell counts from reference gene primer amplification. Profiled with immunoSEQ multiplex PCR; TCRdb holds only in-frame clones, not every one. From that table come the V and J calls and clone size; the DNA was used to work out D and trimming. The table has 55,000 to 65,000 clones, around four fifths seen once. This chain uses TRBV19 with TRBJ2-6, with 10 bases matching TRBD1. Sequenced input: peripheral blood. This receptor was identified in a man aged 55 to 70 with COVID-19, enrolled during active disease. The DNA of the CDR3 is TGTGCCAGTACCCCGCCGGGACAGGGGACCGGGGCCAACGTCCTGACTTTC. It translates to CASTPPGQGTGANVLTF. The entire variable domain, with the rest obtained from reference TRBV19 and TRBJ2-6, is as follows: DGGITQSPKYLFRKEGQNVTLSCEQNLNHDAMYWYRQDPGQGLRLIYYSQIVNDFQKGDIAEGYSVSREKKESFPLTVTSAQKNPTAFYLCASTPPGQGTGANVLTFGAGSRLTVL.